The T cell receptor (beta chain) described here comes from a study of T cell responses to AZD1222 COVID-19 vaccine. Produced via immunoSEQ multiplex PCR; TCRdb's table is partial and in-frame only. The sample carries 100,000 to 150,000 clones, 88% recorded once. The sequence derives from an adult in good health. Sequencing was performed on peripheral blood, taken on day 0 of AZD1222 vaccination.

This chain's CDR3 is CASSRKTIGGGATEAFF. The CDR3 coding sequence is TGTGCCAGCAGCCGCAAAACCATCGGGGGAGGGGCCACTGAAGCTTTCTTT. The gene calls are TRBV3-1 (or the pseudogene TRBV3-2) and TRBJ1-1; a possible D gene is TRBD1 (5 bases). CDR1 and CDR2 from the germline V gene are LGHDT and YNNKEL (reference sequence). The V gene lost 4 bases and the J gene lost 4 bases, with 22 bases spanning the gap. This CDR3 comprises 17 residues.